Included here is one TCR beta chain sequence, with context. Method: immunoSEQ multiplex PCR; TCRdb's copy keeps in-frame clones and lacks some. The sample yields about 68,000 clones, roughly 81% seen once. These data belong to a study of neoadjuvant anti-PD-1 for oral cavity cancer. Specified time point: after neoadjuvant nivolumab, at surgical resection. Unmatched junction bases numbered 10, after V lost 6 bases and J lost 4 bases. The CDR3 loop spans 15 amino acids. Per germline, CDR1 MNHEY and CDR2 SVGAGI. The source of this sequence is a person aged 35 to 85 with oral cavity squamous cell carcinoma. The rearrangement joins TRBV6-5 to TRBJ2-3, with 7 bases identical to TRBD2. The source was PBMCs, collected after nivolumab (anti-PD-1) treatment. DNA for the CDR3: TGTGCCAGCAGGACGGTGGGCGGGAGACCAGATACGCAGTATTTT. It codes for CASRTVGGRPDTQYF.